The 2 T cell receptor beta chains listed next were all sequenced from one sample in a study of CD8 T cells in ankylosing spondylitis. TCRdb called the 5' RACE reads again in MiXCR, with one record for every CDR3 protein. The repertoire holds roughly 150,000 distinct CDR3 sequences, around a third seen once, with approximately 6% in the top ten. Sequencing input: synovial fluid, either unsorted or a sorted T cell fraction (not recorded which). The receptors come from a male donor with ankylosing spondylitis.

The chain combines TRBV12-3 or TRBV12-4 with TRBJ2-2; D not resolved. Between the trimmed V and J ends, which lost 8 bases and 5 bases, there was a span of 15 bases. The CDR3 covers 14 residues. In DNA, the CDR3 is TGTGCCAGCCGGACCTTGACTGAGACCGGGGAGCTGTTTTTT. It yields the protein CASRTLTETGELFF.

The CDR3 protein is CASSYDGRNTGELFF. The CDR3 DNA reads as TGTGCCAGCAGTTACGACGGGAGGAACACCGGGGAGCTGTTTTTT. The J gene is TRBJ2-2, the V gene TRBV6-2 or TRBV6-3, with D possibly TRBD2 on 6 matching bases. This CDR3 comprises 15 residues. CDR1 is MNHEY and CDR2 is SVGEGT in the germline V gene. Trimming cost V 2 bases and J 1 base, with 8 bases left between them.